This TCR beta chain is drawn from a study of T-cell memory formation after mild COVID-19. Study results and limitations: Contracting clones, day 15 to 85, had balanced CD4/CD8, and later expanders favored CD4+. Several responding clones turned up in pre-infection memory, indicating that cross-reactive memory may have taken part. Whether day 37 second-wave clones are SARS-CoV-2-specific was not confirmed.

To note about this clonotype: The target antigen is unknown.

V shed 4 bases and J shed 3 bases, with 14 bases lying between them. Germline V gene lookup returns CDR1 SGDLS and CDR2 YYNGEE. The CDR3 totals 14 residues. cDNA libraries for TCR alpha and TCR beta, carrying sample barcodes and UMIs, came from 5'RACE with constant-segment primers. MiXCR, applied by TCRdb to the 5' RACE reads, yields one record per CDR3 protein. The table shows approximately 500,000 distinct CDR3 sequences, with approximately 23% occurring only once. The clonotype comes from an adult woman who had mild COVID-19 (a few samples of this study predate the infection). Cell type and time point are not known. This chain connects TRBV9 to TRBJ2-7; D may be TRBD1 or TRBD2 (6 bases each). The sequenced material came from PBMCs or a T cell subset sorted from them (not recorded which). The CDR3 reads CASSLRGRGYEQYF. DNA of the CDR3: TGTGCCAGCAGCCTCCGGGGGCGCGGCTACGAGCAGTACTTC. Combining the CDR3 with reference TRBV9 and TRBJ2-7 gives the whole variable domain DSGVTQTPKHLITATGQRVTLRCSPRSGDLSVYWYQQSLDQGLQFLIQYYNGEERAKGNILERFSAQQFPDLHSELNLSSLELGDSALYFCASSLRGRGYEQYFGPGTRLTVT.